This T cell receptor (beta chain) comes out of a study of monozygotic twins with inflammatory bowel disease. The study, taken as a whole, reports: Discrimination among different T cell subtypes was not achievable. TCRbeta inverse Simpson diversity was decreased in IBD patients versus healthy co-twins. Support for a single strong signal or clonotype associated with IBD was absent.

Per the germline V gene, CDR1 is ENHRY and CDR2 is SYGVKD. The CDR3 is 16 amino acids. A template switching step added UMIs, each with a 6-nucleotide sample barcode. TCRdb reprocessed the 5' RACE reads and keeps a single row for each CDR3 protein, giving no DNA. The table for this sample gives 210,000 or so distinct CDR3 sequences. Worth noting for this clonotype: What it recognizes is unknown.

The chain couples TRBV10-3 to TRBJ1-5; the D gene TCRdb calls, TRBD1, cannot be checked with no DNA. This clonotype was obtained from a human donor with ulcerative colitis or Crohn's disease, or a healthy co-twin of an affected twin (not recorded which). Sequencing was carried out using blood. The CDR3 loop is CAISPGTGVRHQPQHF.